Listed below are T cell receptor beta chains from one sample, sequenced in a study of OX40 agonist ivuxolimab in advanced cancers. The table came from immunoSEQ multiplex PCR; TCRdb's copy has only in-frame clones and leaves some out. This table holds approximately 59,000 clones, 70% to 90% found once. Here the sequenced sample was CD4+ or CD8+ T cells sorted from blood, taken in a trial of the OX40 agonist ivuxolimab. These receptor sequences come from an adult with an advanced solid tumor such as melanoma, head and neck, liver or kidney cancer. The CDR3 runs from the conserved cysteine through the conserved F or W. The order of the fields is V gene, J gene, clone size, CDR3 protein. The size of a clone is reported for some rows only, either as once, few or many, or as a class for expanded clones.

>TRBV13|TRBJ2-3|-
CASSLGRSRTDTQYF
>TRBV19|TRBJ2-7|-
CASSIVVGSYEQYF
>TRBV29-1|TRBJ1-1|-
CSAAWGGETEAFF
>TRBV19|TRBJ2-1|-
CASSARLAGVHNEQFF
>TRBV30|TRBJ1-4|-
CAWSLGAGEKLFF
>TRBV4-2|TRBJ2-4|-
CASSPQTGSSLLAKNIQYF
>TRBV5-1|TRBJ2-1|-
CASSTLQPSSYNEQFF
>TRBV18|TRBJ2-7|once
CASSPLQGGPYEQYF
>TRBV25-1|TRBJ2-5|-
CASSETRGQETQYF
>TRBV12-5|TRBJ1-2|few
CASGLGTGGIINYGYTF
>TRBV25-1|TRBJ1-5|-
CASGDRANQPQHF
>TRBV7-3|TRBJ2-1|-
CASSLGERRHEQFF
>TRBV19|TRBJ1-5|-
CASTPNRGGRDQPQHF
>TRBV20-1|TRBJ1-5|-
CSASRGQPQHF
>TRBV5-1|TRBJ2-5|-
CASSSRAWGETQYF
>TRBV9|TRBJ2-3|-
CASSPEGISPSTDTQYF
>TRBV30|TRBJ1-3|-
CAWSYRDRAGNTIYF
>TRBV28|TRBJ1-1|-
CASSPTPNWGGTEAFF